Listed below are T cell receptor beta chains from one sample, sequenced in a study of T cell responses to AZD1222 COVID-19 vaccine. Libraries were prepared by immunoSEQ multiplex PCR; TCRdb keeps only in-frame clonotypes and omits some of them. This sample carries roughly 200,000 clones, more than 85% of them seen once, and the ten largest clones take approximately 1.6%. The sample here was peripheral blood, taken 28 days after the second AZD1222 dose. The receptors originated from an adult who received the AZD1222 COVID-19 vaccine. Both conserved end residues are trimmed from each CDR3. Rows give clone size only sometimes, using once, few, many, or a class for an expanded clone.

clone_size j_call v_call cdr3_aa
. TRBJ2-7 TRBV4-1 ASSQDREVRRVYEQY
once TRBJ2-2 TRBV7-2 ASSLALTGNTGELF
. TRBJ1-1 TRBV6-6 ASWGRQNTEAF
. TRBJ2-2 TRBV7-9 ASSFLPGPNTGELF
. TRBJ2-1 TRBV28 ASTASGTPSSYNEQF
. TRBJ2-6 TRBV6-5 ASSYDAAGANVLT
. TRBJ1-2 TRBV6-1 ASSHHSTANYGYT
. TRBJ1-6 TRBV30 AWASLGRSGGNSPLH
. TRBJ1-4 TRBV7-9 ASSSGPLRTNEKLF
. TRBJ1-2 TRBV7-9 ASSLVWKGGYT
. TRBJ1-5 TRBV28 ASSLVLGNSQPQH
. TRBJ1-2 TRBV10-2 ASSDPGGFSYGYT
. TRBJ2-5 TRBV5-4 ASSSGAGQGRETQY
. TRBJ2-7 TRBV7-9 ASSLTSPGEQY
. TRBJ2-6 TRBV6-5 ASTRVGSGANVLT
. TRBJ1-2 TRBV7-8 ASSSWTGNYGYT
. TRBJ2-7 TRBV6-4 ASSATDMGEQY
. TRBJ1-1 TRBV5-1 ASSGRGSEAF
. TRBJ1-4 TRBV7-9 ASSPGQGTTNEKLF
. TRBJ2-1 TRBV27 ASSTPSGRVLNEQF
once TRBJ1-1 TRBV6-5 ASSLRAGANTEAF
. TRBJ2-1 TRBV30 AYTGTERYNEQF
. TRBJ1-4 TRBV15 ATSRDQRDVYEKLF
. TRBJ1-1 TRBV9 ASSVAPQGVGSNTEAF
. TRBJ2-3 TRBV5-4 ASSLRDRAPDTQY
. TRBJ1-2 TRBV3-1/TRBV3-2 ASSRESGGGGGYT
. TRBJ1-5 TRBV4-2 ASSRGGDNQPQH
. TRBJ2-7 TRBV9 ASSEGGLAGRYEQY
. TRBJ2-7 TRBV18 ASSPTSGNGYEQY